This entry lists 23 T cell receptor beta chains sequenced from one sample in a study of identical twins. Via MiXCR, TCRdb re-called the 5' RACE reads, giving one row per CDR3 protein. The data hold roughly 1,500,000 distinct CDR3 sequences, with less than 40% observed a single time. The sequencing input was cord blood. The receptors stem from a newborn girl in good health.

The genes are TRBV7-2 and TRBJ2-3; TRBD2 agrees at 13 bases. Per germline, CDR1 SGHTA and CDR2 FQGNSA. The CDR3 extends over 15 amino acids. V lost 8 bases and J lost 1; bases outside the gene matches: 3. The CDR3 is CASFGLAGGTDTQYF. In nucleotides, the CDR3 is TGTGCCAGCTTCGGACTAGCGGGAGGCACAGATACGCAGTATTTT.

This clonotype has a handful of counts. The chain couples TRBV7-9 to TRBJ2-7; D might be TRBD2 (6 bases). Germline V gene sequence: CDR1 SEHNR, CDR2 FQNEAQ (reference sequence). Trimming cost V 5 bases and J 5 bases, with 16 bases left between them. The CDR3 has 14 amino acids. The CDR3 DNA sequence: TGTGCCAGCAGCCTTCGAACTAGCTCGGACGAGCAGTACTTC. The encoded protein is CASSLRTSSDEQYF.

This clonotype was observed a handful of times. The rearrangement links TRBV4-1 to TRBJ2-3, with D perhaps matching TRBD2 (6 bases). The CDR3 is 17 residues long. V gave up 0 bases and J gave up 2 bases, with 15 bases separating them. Germline CDR1 and CDR2: MGHRA and YSYEKL. The CDR3 reads CASSQERDFLYTDTQYF. The CDR3 coding sequence is TGCGCCAGCAGCCAAGAAAGGGACTTCCTATACACAGATACGCAGTATTTT.

This clonotype was counted between two and nine times. The V and J genes are TRBV11-2 and TRBJ1-2; a possible D gene is TRBD1 (6 bases). The germline CDR1 and CDR2 sequences are SGHAT and FQNNGV. The CDR3 is 16 residues long. Trimming took 4 bases from V and 4 from J, leaving 19 bases between them. The CDR3 reads CASSSLNPLGAYGYTF. The CDR3 DNA is TGTGCCAGCAGCTCCCTCAACCCACTGGGGGCCTATGGCTACACCTTC.

This clonotype showed up just a few times. The V gene is TRBV20-1, the J gene TRBJ1-6, with D unresolved. The CDR3 extends over 13 amino acids. Germline CDR1 and CDR2: DFQATT and SNEGSKA (reference sequence). V lost 3 bases, J lost 6 bases, and 9 bases lay in between. This chain's CDR3 is CSASTQPNSPLHF. The CDR3, as DNA: TGCAGTGCTAGTACGCAGCCTAATTCACCCCTCCACTTT.

The genes are TRBV5-1 and TRBJ1-1, with a possible D match to TRBD1 (6 bases). This CDR3 has 15 residues. The V gene lost 4 bases and the J gene lost 1 base, with 14 bases spanning the gap. CDR1 and CDR2 from the germline V gene are SGHRS and YFSETQ. CDR3 protein: CASSTHRAWNTEAFF. The CDR3 DNA reads TGCGCCAGCAGCACCCACAGGGCTTGGAACACTGAAGCTTTCTTT.

The rearrangement links TRBV4-1 to TRBJ2-1; a possible D gene is TRBD2 (7 bases). CDR1 MGHRA and CDR2 YSYEKL come from the germline V gene. V lost 0 bases, J lost 2 bases, and 20 bases lay in between. This CDR3 has 19 residues. This CDR3 reads CASSQDGGAGVGTYNEQFF. CDR3 nucleotides: TGCGCCAGCAGCCAAGATGGGGGGGCGGGAGTAGGGACCTACAATGAGCAGTTCTTC.

This rearrangement joins TRBV20-1 to TRBJ2-4; D gene unclear. Judging by the DNA end, TRBJ2-7 fits better; the J call may be wrong. The CDR3 spans 12 residues. The germline V gene has CDR1 DFQATT and CDR2 SNEGSKA (reference sequence). The CDR3 sequence: CSATGSAYEQYF. In DNA, the CDR3 is TGCAGTGCTACCGGGTCCGCCTACGAGCAGTACTTC.

Regarding this clonotype: Relative to the germline gene, one junction end is altered; a read error may explain this. This chain connects TRBV11-2 to TRBJ2-3, with 12 bases matching TRBD2. The V gene's germline CDR1 is SGHAT and CDR2 FQNNGV. This CDR3 comprises 18 residues. The CDR3 spells CASSKRGQLAGGTDTQYF. The CDR3 coding sequence is TGTGCCAGCAGCAAAAGGGGGCAACTAGCGGGAGGCACGGATACGCAGTATTTT.

This clonotype was counted only a few times. This sequence joins TRBV20-1 and TRBJ1-5; no firm D call. This CDR3 comprises 14 residues. V was pared by 5 bases and J by 0 bases, with 11 bases between. In germline, CDR1 is DFQATT, CDR2 SNEGSKA (reference sequence). The CDR3 here is CSALYSRSNQPQHF. The CDR3 DNA follows: TGCAGTGCTCTTTACAGCCGTAGCAATCAGCCCCAGCATTTT.

The chain has TRBV9 and TRBJ2-5; tentative D call: TRBD2 (6 bases). This CDR3 has 14 residues. Germline V gene lookup returns CDR1 SGDLS and CDR2 YYNGEE. Trimming stripped 3 bases from V and 11 bases from J, with 20 bases between. CDR3 nucleotide sequence: TGTGCCAGCAGCGGCCGGGACTGGGCCAATGAGCAGTACTTC. Protein product: CASSGRDWANEQYF.

This chain uses TRBV20-1 with TRBJ1-4, with 7 nucleotides matching TRBD1. Germline CDR1 reads DFQATT; CDR2 reads SNEGSKA (reference sequence). The CDR3 loop spans 13 amino acids. V shed 2 bases and J 7 bases; nucleotides not matched to a gene: 4. In DNA, the CDR3 is TGCAGTGCTAGAAGGAGACAGGGTGAAAAACTGTTTTTT. Its translation: CSARRRQGEKLFF.

The chain couples TRBV11-2 to TRBJ1-5; maybe TRBD1 (5 bases). V lost 1 base and J 5 bases, leaving 18 bases between the germline ends. Germline loops: CDR1 SGHAT, CDR2 FQNNGV. The CDR3 is 17 residues long. This chain's CDR3 is CASSLVFVRVGDQPQHF. CDR3 bases: TGTGCCAGCAGCTTAGTATTTGTCAGGGTTGGGGATCAGCCCCAGCATTTT.

This clonotype was seen only a few times. V and J are TRBV5-1 and TRBJ2-7; the match to TRBD2 covers 9 bases. V lost 3 bases to trimming and J lost 5 bases; unmatched junction nucleotides: 6. The CDR3 has 14 amino acids. Germline CDR1 reads SGHRS; CDR2 reads YFSETQ. In DNA form, the CDR3 reads TGCGCCAGCAGCTCGAGGGCTAGCGGGGACGAGCAGTACTTC. Protein sequence: CASSSRASGDEQYF.

The V call is TRBV20-1, the J call TRBJ1-5, with D unresolved. V dropped 6 bases and J dropped 2 bases, with 14 bases sitting between them. CDR3 size: 14 residues. CDR1 and CDR2 from the germline V gene are DFQATT and SNEGSKA (reference sequence). The CDR3: CSASGIQGNQPQHF. Here the CDR3 DNA reads TGCAGTGCGTCCGGGATCCAAGGCAATCAGCCCCAGCATTTT.

The chain joins TRBV3-1 to TRBJ2-5; weak D call: TRBD2 (6 bases). Germline CDR1 LGHDT, CDR2 YNNKEL (reference sequence). The CDR3 consists of 13 residues. Trimming took off 1 base at V and 11 bases at J, with 14 bases between the two ends. The CDR3 sequence is CASSQGGNNGQYF. As DNA, the CDR3 is TGTGCCAGCAGCCAAGGCGGGAACAATGGGCAGTACTTC.

The chain links TRBV15 to TRBJ2-4; D is unclear. The CDR3 has 14 amino acids. Germline CDR1 and CDR2: LNHNV and YYDKDF (reference sequence). The V and J ends lost 3 bases and 3 bases respectively, with 9 bases between them. The CDR3 nucleotides are TGTGCCACCAGCAGTGGGCTGGTCAAAAACATTCAGTACTTC. This codes for CATSSGLVKNIQYF.

The gene calls are TRBV12-3 or TRBV12-4 and TRBJ2-5, with TRBD2 matching 10 bases. The DNA matches TRBJ2-7 better at its end, which makes the J call doubtful. CDR3 length equals 15 residues. CDR3 region: CASSLTGTSDHEQYF. DNA for the CDR3: TGTGCCAGCTCTCTAACCGGGACTAGCGACCACGAGCAGTACTTC.

V is TRBV30 and J is TRBJ1-2; 8 nucleotides agree with TRBD1. The germline gives CDR1 GTSNPN, CDR2 SVGIG (reference sequence). The CDR3 is 13 residues long. J lost 7 bases, V lost 0 bases, and 4 bases had no gene match. CDR3 in amino acids: CAWSVRTGSGYTF. The CDR3 DNA reads as TGTGCCTGGAGTGTCCGGACAGGGTCTGGCTACACCTTC.

This sequence joins TRBV6-2 or TRBV6-3 and TRBJ2-1, with 8 bases fitting TRBD2. CDR1 is MNHEY and CDR2 is SVGEGT in the germline V gene. This CDR3 has 16 amino acids. V lost 2 bases to trimming and J lost 4 bases; unmatched junction nucleotides: 7. CDR3 loop: CASSYGGLAGYNEQFF. The CDR3 DNA reads as TGTGCCAGCAGTTACGGGGGTTTAGCGGGGTACAATGAGCAGTTCTTC.

This clonotype was detected only a few times. The J gene is TRBJ1-1, the V gene TRBV5-1, with 7 bases fitting TRBD1. The germline V gene has CDR1 SGHRS and CDR2 YFSETQ. V shed 0 bases, J shed 6 bases, and the junction held 2 bases outside the gene matches. The CDR3 totals 13 residues. This CDR3 reads CASSLGDSSEAFF. The CDR3 DNA is TGCGCCAGCAGCTTGGGGGACAGCTCTGAAGCTTTCTTT. Variable domain in full (rest from reference TRBV5-1 and TRBJ1-1): KAGVTQTPRYLIKTRGQQVTLSCSPISGHRSVSWYQQTPGQGLQFLFEYFSETQRNKGNFPGRFSGRQFSNSRSEMNVSTLELGDSALYLCASSLGDSSEAFFGQGTRLTVV.

The chain recombines TRBV2 with TRBJ2-7; 11 bases match TRBD2. The CDR3 has 15 residues. Trimming removed 8 bases from V and 2 bases from J; junction bases left unmatched: 8. Germline V CDR1 and CDR2: SNHLY, FYNNEI. The CDR3 is CASSGTSGPPYEQYF. CDR3 bases: TGTGCCAGCTCTGGGACTAGCGGTCCCCCCTACGAGCAGTACTTC.

This clonotype was observed at least ten times. CDR3 sequence reads: CASSSTGFNQPQHF. The CDR3 nucleotides are TGTGCCAGCAGCTCGACAGGCTTCAATCAGCCCCAGCATTTT. The rearrangement links TRBV7-2 to TRBJ1-5, with a tentative D call TRBD1 (6 bases). There are 14 residues in the CDR3. CDR1 is SGHTA, CDR2 FQGNSA, per germline. V shed 4 bases and J shed 3 bases, with 10 bases lying between them.